This section outlines one T cell receptor beta chain sequence together with its context. It lacks a known antigen. Base-call qualities are not available, and no considerably larger clone is one nucleotide away. These data are taken from a study of blood T cells in healthy people across ages (dated by TCRdb to about 2015). General notes on the study: In model experiments, roughly one uniquely barcoded TCR beta cDNA molecule per two T cells was captured by template switching. Donors were grouped into four age groups: young (average approximately 15 years), middle-aged (under 40), aged (approximately 58) and long-lived (approximately 82). To track age-related changes in TCR beta repertoire diversity, the study relied on deep sequencing normalized with unique cDNA molecular identifiers. The study analyzed two additional independent replicas of 1 million unique cDNA reads from the same blood draw for two donors, one aged 18 to 30 and one aged 80 or older.

For this chain, trimming is 4 bases at the V end and 12 bases at the J end, and the number of junction bases without a gene match is 3. From its cysteine to its phenylalanine, the CDR3 spans 12 amino acids. CDR3 DNA is the only sequence kept; it has 36 bases, read in frame from the first base. CDR1 and CDR2 are drawn from the germline V gene: MNHEY, SVGEGT. Libraries were prepared through 5' RACE. Instrument used: Illumina HiSeq 2500. A second roughly 7 to 11 cycle PCR used a sample-barcoded 5' primer and a J-beta primer mix. Each TCR beta cDNA molecule received a unique molecular identifier from a template-switch 5' adaptor carrying 12 random nucleotides. Each sample yielded at least 2.5 million CDR3-containing paired-end reads. The Mint cDNA synthesis kit, primed by a TRBC-specific oligonucleotide, was used to synthesize first-strand cDNA from all RNA. Following uracil-DNA glycosylase treatment, all cDNA underwent a first 18-cycle PCR with the universal primers M1SS and BC2_uni_R. The original methods were these. Each sample was normalized by randomly selecting 1 million high-quality reads, each carrying a distinct molecular identifier. Instead of being binned into consensus sequences, reads that shared molecular identifiers were thrown out. MiTCR, with a Q25 quality threshold and the strictest error-elimination algorithm, was used for CDR3 identification, clonotype clustering and error correction. Lower-bound total TCR beta diversity was estimated with a nonparametric unseen species model using Euler transformation. The public reads were quality trimmed at Q25 with fastp and then assembled into clones with MiXCR by TCRdb, keeping productive beta chains. Each record represents a unique CDR3 protein, reported with the most common genes and DNA among its rows. The V and J calls, along with clone size, are taken from TCRdb and not from the paper's own processing. The sample data list hundreds of thousands of distinct CDR3 sequences, and under 30% of these were observed just once. 8.5% to 9.5% of the sample rests with the top ten.

The roughly 39 donors, aged roughly 6 to 95 years, were systemically healthy Caucasian individuals from Russia. Each donor gave 8 to 10 milliliters of peripheral blood, collected into EDTA-treated Vacutainer tubes. Ficoll-Paque density-gradient centrifugation was used to isolate PBMCs, with at least 6.5 million obtained per sample. Trizol reagent was used to extract total RNA from the PBMCs, yielding at least 6 micrograms per sample. The percentages of naive CD45RAhigh/CD27high T cells were determined by flow cytometry on a PBMC aliquot from every donor. What the authors observed across the whole study: Estimates of total diversity based on one million sequenced T cells were considered lower bounds and underestimates. Observed TCR beta diversity per million T cells fell roughly linearly with age, and a significant reduction was already apparent by age around 40. There was a strong correlation between observed TCR beta diversity and the percentage of naive T cells measured by flow cytometry. Bulk unsorted PBMC profiling prevented conclusive comparison of naive and antigen-experienced compartments. The CMV infection status of donors was not known, potentially confounding age-related changes in expanded clonotypes. The long-lived group showed more naive CD4+ T cells, fewer expanded clones and increased TCR diversity than the aged group, suggesting age selection.

Another study also made use of these data, one on T cells of mothers and their children. The second publication reports: The donors were nine systemically healthy Caucasian individuals, made up of three mothers and their six children. cDNA synthesis consumed the entire amount of extracted RNA, loaded at about 1.5 ug RNA in each 15 ul reaction. In the second PCR, the M1S primer added sample barcodes and 2-4 random nucleotides. Over 8.5 million TCR beta CDR3 reads were obtained for each mother, and approximately 3.2 million reads were obtained for each child. TCR recombination output is similarly shaped by thymic selection in related and unrelated pairs, with a minor effect exerted by inherited differences. Related mother-child pairs always showed normalized repertoire overlap that was slightly higher than in unrelated mother-child pairs, though the difference was never significant. With a sensitivity of 90 to 100 clones per million clonotypes, no persistent microchimeric T cell clones were detected. Deep NGS was used in the study to compare the TCR beta repertoires of mothers and children and to look for features that separate related mother-child pairs from unrelated individuals. Mothers averaged roughly 40 +/- 4 years of age and children averaged about 12 +/- 4 years. After adapter ligation was performed with NEBNext reagents, the libraries were sequenced on an Illumina HiSeq 2000 with 100+100 nt paired-end reads. To prevent cross-contamination, the mother and child libraries were prepared one month apart and sequenced in separate runs. Between roughly 500,000 and 2,100,000 distinct TCR beta clonotypes were identified per donor. Naive TCR beta clonotypes were estimated from low-frequency clonotypes matched to each donor's FACS-determined naive share, without sorting.

This clonotype was sampled from a boy aged 5-17 years in good health. The rearrangement combines TRBV6-2 or TRBV6-3 with TRBJ2-1; 10 bases in the junction line up with TRBD2. Material: blood. The DNA sequence is TGTGCCAGCAGTTCTAGCGGGAGAAGGCAGTTCTTC. This codes for CASSSSGRRQFF.